These 2 T cell receptor beta chains were all obtained from the same sample, sequenced in a study of early T cells in non-severe SARS-CoV-2 infection. MiXCR, run by TCRdb on the 5' RACE reads, gives a single entry per CDR3 protein. The table lists about 60,000 distinct CDR3 sequences, about 19% of them singletons. The specimen was whole blood, collected at baseline. The receptors were gathered from an adult who was a healthcare worker with PCR-confirmed SARS-CoV-2 infection or an uninfected control (not recorded which).

CDR3 in amino acids: CASSNGAEAFF. CDR3 sequence (DNA): TGTGCCAGCAGTAACGGGGCGGAGGCTTTCTTT. The gene calls are TRBV6-2 or TRBV6-3 and TRBJ1-1; possible D gene TRBD1, 5 bases. This CDR3 spans 11 amino acids. Trimming left V 5 bases short and J 11 bases short, with 12 bases between. Per germline, CDR1 MNHEY and CDR2 SVGEGT.

This clonotype has a handful of counts. This chain connects TRBV19 to TRBJ2-2; D might be TRBD1 or TRBD2, each matching 5 bases. V lost 5 bases, J lost 4 bases, and 11 bases lay in between. The germline V gene encodes CDR1 LNHDA and CDR2 SQIVND (reference sequence). The CDR3 spans 14 residues. DNA of the CDR3: TGTGCCAGTAGTGTGGGGGTGAGCACCGGGGAGCTGTTTTTT. Its protein is CASSVGVSTGELFF.